This TCR beta chain stems from a study of identical twins. Carrying unique molecular identifiers, the cDNA also gained a universal primer site through template switching. TCRdb itself ran the 5' RACE reads through MiXCR, one entry per CDR3 protein. The profile shows 690,000 or so distinct CDR3 sequences, 8.6% of them singletons. The CDR3 consists of 16 residues. Germline CDR1 reads MNHEY; CDR2 reads SVGAGI. V dropped 0 bases and J dropped 12; count of bases not matched to a gene: 8. This clonotype turned up a few times. Its antigen is currently unknown. Study results and limitations: The study found that models underestimated out-of-frame TCR alpha sharing in monozygotic twins. Memory repertoires showed no such pattern, whereas abundant cord blood beta clonotypes carried fewer insertions.

The same data also contributed to another study, on yellow fever vaccine responses in identical twins.

Sequencing input: PBMCs. This chain joins TRBV6-5 and TRBJ2-1; 13 bases are a match to TRBD2. This clonotype was obtained from a woman aged 18-29 years in good health. Written as DNA, the CDR3 is TGTGCCAGCAGTTACTCGGAGGGGACTAGCGGGACGGGGCAGTTCTTC. This codes for CASSYSEGTSGTGQFF.